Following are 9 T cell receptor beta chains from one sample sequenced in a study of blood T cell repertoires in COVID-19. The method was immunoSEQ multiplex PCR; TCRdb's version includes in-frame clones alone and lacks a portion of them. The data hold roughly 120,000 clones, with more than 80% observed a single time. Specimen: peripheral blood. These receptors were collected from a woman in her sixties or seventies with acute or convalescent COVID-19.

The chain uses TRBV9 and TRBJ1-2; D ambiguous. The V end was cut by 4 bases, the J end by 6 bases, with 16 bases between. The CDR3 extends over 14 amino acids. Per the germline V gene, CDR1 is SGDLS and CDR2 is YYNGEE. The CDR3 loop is CASSPGKYGDGYTF. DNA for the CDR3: TGTGCCAGCAGCCCGGGGAAGTATGGGGATGGCTACACCTTC.

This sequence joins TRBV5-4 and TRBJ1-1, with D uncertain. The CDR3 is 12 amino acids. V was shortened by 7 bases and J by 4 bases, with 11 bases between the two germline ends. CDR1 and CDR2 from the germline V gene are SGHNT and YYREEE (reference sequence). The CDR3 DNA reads TGTGCCAGCTCCCGACTCGGCACTGAAGCTTTCTTT. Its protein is CASSRLGTEAFF.

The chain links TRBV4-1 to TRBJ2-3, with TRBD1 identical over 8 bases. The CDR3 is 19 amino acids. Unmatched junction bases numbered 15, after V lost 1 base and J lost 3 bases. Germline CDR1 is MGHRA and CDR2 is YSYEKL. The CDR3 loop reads CASSQGFLGQGSLTDTQYF. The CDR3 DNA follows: TGCGCCAGCAGCCAAGGATTCCTTGGACAGGGAAGTTTGACAGATACGCAGTATTTT.

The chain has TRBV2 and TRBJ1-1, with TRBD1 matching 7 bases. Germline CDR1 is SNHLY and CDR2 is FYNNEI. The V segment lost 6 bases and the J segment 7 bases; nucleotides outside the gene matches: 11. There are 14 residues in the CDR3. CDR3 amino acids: CASSLPRGQVEAFF. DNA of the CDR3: TGTGCCAGCAGCCTCCCCCGTGGACAGGTTGAAGCTTTCTTT.

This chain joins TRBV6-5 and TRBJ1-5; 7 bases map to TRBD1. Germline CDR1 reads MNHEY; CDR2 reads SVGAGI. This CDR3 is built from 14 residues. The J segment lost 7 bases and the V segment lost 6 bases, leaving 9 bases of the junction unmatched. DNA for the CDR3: TGTGCCAGCAGACCCGACAGGGTCGGCCAGCCCCAGCATTTT. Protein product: CASRPDRVGQPQHF.

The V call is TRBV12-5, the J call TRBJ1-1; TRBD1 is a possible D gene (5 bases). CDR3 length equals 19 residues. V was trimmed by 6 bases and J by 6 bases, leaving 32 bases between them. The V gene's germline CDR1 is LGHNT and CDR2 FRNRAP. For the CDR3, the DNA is TGTGCTAGTGGCTCTCGCATCTCCGCAGGGTGGGGCGGGAGCCCTGAAGCTTTCTTT. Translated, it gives CASGSRISAGWGGSPEAFF.

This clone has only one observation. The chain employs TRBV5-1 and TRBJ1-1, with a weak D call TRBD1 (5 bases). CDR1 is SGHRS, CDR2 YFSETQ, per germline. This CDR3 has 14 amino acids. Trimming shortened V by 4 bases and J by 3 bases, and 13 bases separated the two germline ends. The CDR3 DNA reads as TGCGCCAGCAGCCGGGGGATGATGTACACTGAAGCTTTCTTT. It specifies CASSRGMMYTEAFF.

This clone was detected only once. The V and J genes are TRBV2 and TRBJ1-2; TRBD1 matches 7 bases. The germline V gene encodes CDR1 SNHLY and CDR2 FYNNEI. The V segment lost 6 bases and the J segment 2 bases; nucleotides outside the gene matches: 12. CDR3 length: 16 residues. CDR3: CASRRGGSQGNYGYTF. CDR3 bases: TGTGCCAGCAGAAGAGGGGGGTCACAGGGGAACTATGGCTACACCTTC. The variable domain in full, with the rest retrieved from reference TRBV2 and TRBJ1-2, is EPEVTQTPSHQVTQMGQEVILRCVPISNHLYFYWYRQILGQKVEFLVSFYNNEISEKSEIFDDQFSVERPDGSNFTLKIRSTKLEDSAMYFCASRRGGSQGNYGYTFGSGTRLTVV.

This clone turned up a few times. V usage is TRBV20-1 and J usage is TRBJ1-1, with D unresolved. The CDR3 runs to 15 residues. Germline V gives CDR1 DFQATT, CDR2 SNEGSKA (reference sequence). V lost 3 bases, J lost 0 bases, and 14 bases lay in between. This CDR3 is CSASVPGFLNTEAFF. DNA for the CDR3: TGCAGTGCTAGTGTTCCAGGCTTCTTGAACACTGAAGCTTTCTTT.